This TCR beta chain is from a study of post-analysis software for immune sequencing data. On the study more broadly: The patients showed relapsing-remitting, secondary progressive and progressive-relapsing multiple sclerosis courses. Study outcomes and limitations: Comparison with controls showed significantly lower normalized Chao1 diversity in multiple sclerosis patients. Five TRBV segments, TRBV5-6, TRBV5-1 and TRBV20-1 among them, were found more frequent in patients than controls.

The TCR beta cDNA libraries carried unique molecular identifiers. TCRdb used MiXCR to reprocess the PCR reads, holding one entry per CDR3 protein. The table records about 560,000 distinct CDR3 sequences, roughly 46% of them present only once. As concerns this clonotype: Its antigen remains unknown. One junction end disagrees with the germline gene, perhaps due to a read error.

The CDR3 is made up of 15 amino acids. From germline, CDR1 is DFQATT and CDR2 SNEGSKA (reference sequence). This receptor was identified in a girl aged 10-17 years with multiple sclerosis. The chain recombines TRBV20-1 with TRBJ2-5; maybe TRBD1 (5 bases). Sequencing was done on a sample of blood. CDR3 protein: CSARDPAGNQETRYF. The CDR3 DNA is TGCAGTGCTAGAGATCCGGCAGGGAACCAAGAGACCCGGTACTTC.